The rows below give T cell receptor beta chains drawn from one sample of a study of regulatory T cells in long-lasting Graves disease. TCRdb redid the calling of the multiplex PCR reads with MiXCR, one entry per CDR3 protein. Among a few hundred thousand distinct CDR3 sequences listed, 23% were seen once. The sequenced sample was peripheral blood mononuclear cells (PBMCs), obtained when the disease was refractory, from a patient treated with antithyroid drugs. These receptors originate from a middle-aged woman with Graves disease. Each CDR3 is given with its conserved first and last residue. The D gene is left open where the match is weak. Rows may omit the clone size; those that give it use once, few, many or a size class.

CDR3: CASSPQGETQYF; V: TRBV12-3/TRBV12-4; size: many; J: TRBJ2-5; D: -
CDR3: CSASPQREQYF; V: TRBV20-1; size: few; J: TRBJ2-7; D: -
CDR3: CASGLGTGPVETQYF; V: TRBV12-5; size: many; J: TRBJ2-5; D: TRBD1
CDR3: CATSGPDANYGYTF; V: TRBV24-1; size: few; J: TRBJ1-2; D: -
CDR3: CASSLYYHPNDCSDTQYF; V: TRBV7-9; size: -; J: TRBJ2-3; D: -
CDR3: CASSQAPGWSETQYF; V: TRBV3-1; size: few; J: TRBJ2-5; D: -
CDR3: CASSETSGSSYEQYF; V: TRBV28; size: many; J: TRBJ2-7; D: TRBD2
CDR3: CASSFGLWYEQYF; V: TRBV27; size: many; J: TRBJ2-7; D: -
CDR3: CASSVTDRDVTEAFF; V: TRBV6-1; size: -; J: TRBJ1-1; D: TRBD1
CDR3: CASSRTESYGYTF; V: TRBV13; size: few; J: TRBJ1-2; D: -
CDR3: CASSPTPGTGELFF; V: TRBV12-3/TRBV12-4; size: many; J: TRBJ2-2; D: -
CDR3: CASSSQDVSSYEQYF; V: TRBV7-9; size: few; J: TRBJ2-7; D: -
CDR3: CASSRSLAGVVGELFF; V: TRBV9; size: -; J: TRBJ2-2; D: TRBD2
CDR3: CASSLVGAQETQYF; V: TRBV7-9; size: -; J: TRBJ2-5; D: -
CDR3: CASSPTGFGNQPQHF; V: TRBV6-1; size: few; J: TRBJ1-5; D: -
CDR3: CASRSSGAQETQYF; V: TRBV6-1; size: many; J: TRBJ2-5; D: TRBD2
CDR3: CASSNPAGGLAGLWYEQYF; V: TRBV11-2; size: few; J: TRBJ2-7; D: TRBD2
CDR3: CASSLFPNNEQFF; V: TRBV5-1; size: -; J: -; D: -
CDR3: CRVTSGSLSYF; V: TRBV20-1; size: -; J: TRBJ2-7; D: TRBD2
CDR3: CASSSDRELQAFF; V: TRBV7-9; size: many; J: TRBJ1-1; D: TRBD1
CDR3: CATKDERVSYEQYF; V: TRBV19; size: few; J: TRBJ2-7; D: -
CDR3: CASSLAGVGAGSPLHF; V: TRBV7-3; size: few; J: TRBJ1-6; D: -
CDR3: CASTPSSKAGGPGNEQFF; V: TRBV12-3/TRBV12-4; size: few; J: TRBJ2-1; D: TRBD2
CDR3: CASSEQNGLRGFRSYTF; V: TRBV6-1; size: many; J: TRBJ1-2; D: -
CDR3: CASSAGTYYEQYF; V: TRBV7-9; size: few; J: TRBJ2-7; D: -
CDR3: CAISVGKAYEQYF; V: TRBV10-3; size: -; J: TRBJ2-7; D: -
CDR3: CASATRSDSLNSGPRGEQYF; V: TRBV6-1; size: many; J: TRBJ2-7; D: -
CDR3: CASTRSGRVDGYTF; V: TRBV28; size: many; J: TRBJ1-2; D: -
CDR3: CASSLDSRAGDFPGYEQYF; V: TRBV7-8; size: many; J: TRBJ2-7; D: -
CDR3: CSVETGITYEQYF; V: TRBV29-1; size: many; J: TRBJ2-7; D: -
CDR3: CSARLGDSNQPQHF; V: TRBV20-1; size: few; J: TRBJ1-5; D: -
CDR3: CASFSGIPSYEQYF; V: TRBV27; size: many; J: TRBJ2-7; D: -
CDR3: CSARGGWLTEAFF; V: TRBV20-1; size: few; J: TRBJ1-1; D: -
CDR3: CAISETGNTEAFF; V: TRBV10-3; size: -; J: TRBJ1-1; D: -
CDR3: CASSPRLGGANVLTF; V: TRBV27; size: few; J: TRBJ2-6; D: -
CDR3: CASSLGTSGPSYEQYF; V: TRBV7-2; size: many; J: TRBJ2-7; D: TRBD2
CDR3: CASSINGPLGEQYF; V: TRBV19; size: many; J: TRBJ2-7; D: -